A single sample gave rise to the 17 T cell receptor beta chains below, sequenced in a study of T cell changes during pregnancy in multiple sclerosis. Profiling relied on immunoSEQ multiplex PCR, and the TCRdb table lists in-frame clones only, not all of them. This table holds about 60,000 clones, less than 95% found once. This sample comprised peripheral blood, obtained in the second trimester of pregnancy. These TCRs come from a female donor in good health, enrolled as a control in a pregnancy study.

This clone has a single count. This sequence joins TRBV4-1 and TRBJ2-2, with TRBD2 matching over 10 bases. Germline V gene lookup returns CDR1 MGHRA and CDR2 YSYEKL. This CDR3 is 18 amino acids long. V lost 8 bases, J lost 1 base, and 13 bases stayed unmatched. The CDR3 bases are TGCGCCAGCGCGTTAACCCCACGACTAGCGGGGAACACCGGGGAGCTGTTTTTT. Its translation: CASALTPRLAGNTGELFF.

V and J are TRBV6-5 and TRBJ2-7; D uncertain. The V gene's germline CDR1 is MNHEY and CDR2 SVGAGI. The CDR3 runs to 12 residues. Trimming took off 6 bases at V and 3 bases at J, with 9 bases between the two ends. DNA of the CDR3: TGTGCCAGCAGCCGAAACAGCTACGAGCAGTACTTC. Translation: CASSRNSYEQYF.

This rearrangement joins TRBV11-2 to TRBJ2-7; 8 nucleotides agree with TRBD1. V trimming: 5 bases; J trimming: 0 bases; junction bases outside the gene matches: 12. Germline loops: CDR1 SGHAT, CDR2 FQNNGV. The CDR3 spans 17 residues. The DNA of the CDR3 is TGTGCCAGCAGCCGGATGCCCGGACAGGGTTTCTCCTACGAGCAGTACTTC. It is translated as CASSRMPGQGFSYEQYF.

Only one count was recorded for this clone. The CDR3 sequence is CASSPRDMPLAEAFF. In DNA, the CDR3 is TGTGCCAGCAGCCCCCGGGACATGCCCCTGGCTGAAGCTTTCTTT. The rearrangement uses TRBV7-9 and TRBJ1-1; a weak D match, TRBD1 (6 bases). CDR1 and CDR2 from the germline V gene are SEHNR and FQNEAQ (reference sequence). Deletions cut 5 bases from V and 6 bases from J, with 19 bases between. The CDR3 totals 15 residues.

The chain carries TRBV7-9 and TRBJ1-1, with D perhaps TRBD1 (5 bases). Germline V CDR1 and CDR2: SEHNR, FQNEAQ (reference sequence). This CDR3 spans 13 amino acids. The V end lost 5 bases, the J end lost 2 bases, and 9 bases lay between the germline ends. The CDR3 reads CASSRQGNTEAFF. The CDR3 coding sequence is TGTGCCAGCAGCCGCCAGGGCAACACTGAAGCTTTCTTT.

The chain employs TRBV25-1 and TRBJ2-3; D is uncertain. The CDR3 is made up of 12 amino acids. V was clipped by 1 base and J by 3 bases, with 2 bases between them. From germline, CDR1 is MGHDK and CDR2 SYGVNS. The CDR3, as DNA: TGTGCCAGCAGTGAATTAACAGATACGCAGTATTTT. Translating it yields CASSELTDTQYF.

The J gene is TRBJ1-2, the V gene TRBV7-9; D might be TRBD1 (5 bases). CDR3 length: 15 amino acids. Looked up from germline, CDR1 is SEHNR and CDR2 is FQNEAQ (reference sequence). V lost 4 bases and J 14 bases, leaving 26 bases between the germline ends. CDR3 region: CASSSAEGLWHRGTF. In DNA, the CDR3 is TGTGCCAGCAGCTCGGCCGAGGGACTCTGGCACCGAGGGACCTTC.

The V and J genes are TRBV30 and TRBJ2-1, with 8 nucleotides matching TRBD2. This CDR3 region has 15 residues. Trimming took 1 base from V and 9 from J; bases not matched to a gene: 11. The germline V gene encodes CDR1 GTSNPN and CDR2 SVGIG (reference sequence). The CDR3 DNA follows: TGTGCCTGGAGTGGACAAACGGGAGGGGGGCCTGAGCAGTTCTTC. Translation gives CAWSGQTGGGPEQFF.

The chain links TRBV27 to TRBJ2-7, with 8 bases fitting TRBD2. The CDR3 sequence is 15 residues long. V dropped 5 bases and J dropped 4; count of bases not matched to a gene: 10. Germline loops: CDR1 MNHEY, CDR2 SMNVEV (reference sequence). CDR3 nucleotide sequence: TGTGCCAGCAGTCTCTCACGACTAGCGTCTTACGAGCAGTACTTC. Residues: CASSLSRLASYEQYF.

The rearrangement uses TRBV11-3 and TRBJ2-5; weak D call: TRBD2 (5 bases). This CDR3 region has 13 residues. Germline V gives CDR1 SGHNT, CDR2 YENEEA. Between the trimmed V and J ends, which lost 3 bases and 5 bases, there was a span of 10 bases. The CDR3 loop reads CASSFTRRETQYF. Here the CDR3 DNA reads TGTGCCAGCAGCTTCACTAGGAGGGAGACCCAGTACTTC. Full variable domain (rest looked up from reference TRBV11-3 and TRBJ2-5): EAGVVQSPRYKIIEKKQPVAFWCNPISGHNTLYWYLQNLGQGPELLIRYENEEAVDDSQLPKDRFSAERLKGVDSTLKIQPAELGDSAVYLCASSFTRRETQYFGPGTRLLVL.

This clone has only a few counts. The chain combines TRBV6-5 with TRBJ2-1, with D possibly TRBD1 on 6 matching bases. The germline V and J ends were trimmed by 0 bases and 6 bases, with 9 bases remaining between them. From germline, CDR1 is MNHEY and CDR2 SVGAGI. This CDR3 comprises 14 residues. Here the CDR3 DNA reads TGTGCCAGCAGTTACTCAGGGGGAAGCAATGAGCAGTTCTTC. Its protein is CASSYSGGSNEQFF.

The J gene is TRBJ1-1, the V gene TRBV27; weak D call: TRBD1 (6 bases). Trimming cost V 5 bases and J 1 base, with 11 bases left between them. Per germline, CDR1 MNHEY and CDR2 SMNVEV (reference sequence). The CDR3 is 14 amino acids. The CDR3 bases are TGTGCCAGCAGTCTGACACAGGGGAACACTGAAGCTTTCTTT. Translated: CASSLTQGNTEAFF.

The rearrangement uses TRBV7-9 and TRBJ2-3; D is undetermined. The germline gives CDR1 SEHNR, CDR2 FQNEAQ (reference sequence). This CDR3 contains 17 residues. The V end lost 0 bases, the J end lost 0 bases, and 13 bases lay between the germline ends. The CDR3 reads CASSLAPRRISTDTQYF. For the CDR3, the DNA is TGTGCCAGCAGCTTAGCTCCACGGCGGATTAGCACAGATACGCAGTATTTT.

V and J are TRBV30 and TRBJ1-2; D might be TRBD1 (6 bases). Germline CDR1 reads GTSNPN; CDR2 reads SVGIG (reference sequence). Trimming cost V 0 bases and J 5 bases, with 16 bases left between them. The CDR3 spans 15 residues. The CDR3 DNA is TGTGCCTGGAGTGTCATACAGGGAAGGAGGTATGGCTACACCTTC. This encodes CAWSVIQGRRYGYTF.

The chain carries TRBV16 and TRBJ1-6; 10 bases line up with TRBD1. Germline V gene sequence: CDR1 KGHSY, CDR2 FQNENV. The junction had 4 bases not matched to a gene; V was cut back by 0 bases and J by 5 bases. The length of the CDR3 is 17 residues. As DNA, the CDR3 is TGTGCCAGCAGCCAATCCCGACAGGGGGCGCATAATTCACCCCTCCACTTT. It codes for CASSQSRQGAHNSPLHF.

This clone was detected once. CDR3 residues: CASSPYPGGQETQYF. CDR3 nucleotides: TGTGCCAGCTCACCATACCCAGGGGGCCAAGAGACCCAGTACTTC. J is TRBJ2-5 and V is TRBV18; TRBD1 matches at 7 bases. CDR1 and CDR2 from the germline V gene are KGHSH and LQKENI. The CDR3 is made up of 15 amino acids. V dropped 2 bases and J dropped 1; count of bases not matched to a gene: 4.

V usage is TRBV20-1 and J usage is TRBJ1-4; maybe TRBD1 (5 bases). The CDR3 is made up of 11 amino acids. The germline V gene has CDR1 DFQATT and CDR2 SNEGSKA (reference sequence). Deletions cut 5 bases from V and 5 bases from J, with 6 bases between. The CDR3 DNA follows: TGCAGTGCTCGGGGGAATGAAAAACTGTTTTTT. The encoded protein is CSARGNEKLFF.